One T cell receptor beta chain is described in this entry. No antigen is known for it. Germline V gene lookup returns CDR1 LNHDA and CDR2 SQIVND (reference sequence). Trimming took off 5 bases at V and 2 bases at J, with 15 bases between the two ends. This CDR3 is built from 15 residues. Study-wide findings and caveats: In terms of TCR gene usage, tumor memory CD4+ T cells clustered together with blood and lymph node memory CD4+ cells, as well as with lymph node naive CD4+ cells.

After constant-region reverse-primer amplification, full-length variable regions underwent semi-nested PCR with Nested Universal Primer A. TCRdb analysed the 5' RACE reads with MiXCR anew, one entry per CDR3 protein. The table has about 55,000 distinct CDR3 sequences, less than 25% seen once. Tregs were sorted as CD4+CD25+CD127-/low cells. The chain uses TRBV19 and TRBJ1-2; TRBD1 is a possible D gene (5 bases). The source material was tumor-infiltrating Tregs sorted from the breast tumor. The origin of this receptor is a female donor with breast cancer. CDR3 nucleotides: TGTGCCAGTAGTTCATCCTCTTGGGGGAACTATGGCTACACCTTC. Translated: CASSSSSWGNYGYTF.